Below are 21 T cell receptor beta chains sequenced from a single sample in a study of vaccination effects on CD4 cells after COVID-19. Generated by immunoSEQ multiplex PCR, the TCRdb table keeps only in-frame clones and is missing some. The sample lists around 24,000 clones; more than 80% were seen once. Sequencing in the ViraFEST assay came after antigen-specific CD4+ T cells had been expanded with viral peptide pools, which were used to stimulate PBMC. The authors isolated CD4+ T cells after about 10 days of culture. Participants were given two doses of BNT162b2 or mRNA-1273 vaccine. These receptors have no known antigen. The specimen was CD4+ T cells from PBMCs cultured with SARS-CoV-2 spike peptides, collected after COVID-19 vaccination. The receptors shown here come from a human donor who received a COVID-19 vaccine. Some clones in this sample may be carry-over from other donors' samples.

By sample share, this clone is medium-sized. This sequence joins TRBV9 and TRBJ1-6; D is unclear. CDR3 length: 14 amino acids. Germline assignment: CDR1 SGDLS and CDR2 YYNGEE. Trimming took 0 bases from V and 6 from J, leaving 7 bases between them. For the CDR3, the DNA is TGTGCCAGCAGCGTAGGAACCGCTAATTCACCCCTCCACTTT. It is translated as CASSVGTANSPLHF.

The chain uses TRBV30 and TRBJ1-5, with TRBD1 as a possible D gene (5 bases). CDR1 is GTSNPN and CDR2 is SVGIG in the germline V gene (reference sequence). CDR3 length: 13 amino acids. Trimming left V 2 bases short and J 5 bases short, with 10 bases between. The CDR3 nucleotides are TGTGCCTGGAGTCCTACAGGTTATCAGCCCCAGCATTTT. Protein sequence: CAWSPTGYQPQHF. Full variable domain (outside the CDR3, taken from reference TRBV30 and TRBJ1-5): SQTIHQWPATLVQPVGSPLSLECTVEGTSNPNLYWYRQAAGRGLQLLFYSVGIGQISSEVPQNLSASRPQDRQFILSSKKLLLSDSGFYLCAWSPTGYQPQHFGDGTRLSIL.

The gene calls are TRBV4-3 and TRBJ1-3, with 8 positions matching TRBD1. Germline V lookup: CDR1 LGHNA, CDR2 YSLEER. Trimming removed 1 base from V and 4 bases from J; junction bases left unmatched: 6. The CDR3 loop spans 16 amino acids. For the CDR3, the DNA is TGCGCCAGCAGCCAAGGACAGGGGCGGGGAGGAAACACCATATATTTT. It translates to CASSQGQGRGGNTIYF.

This clone was found a few times. CDR3 loop: CASNQGSNYGYTF. The CDR3 nucleotides are TGTGCCAGCAACCAGGGATCTAACTATGGCTACACCTTC. V gene TRBV7-9 combines with J gene TRBJ1-2; D is possibly TRBD1 (5 bases). The V and J ends lost 7 bases and 0 bases respectively, with 9 bases between them. Germline CDR1 reads SEHNR; CDR2 reads FQNEAQ (reference sequence). The CDR3 loop spans 13 amino acids.

This clone is deemed large. This chain links TRBV7-2 with TRBJ2-1, with D unresolved. Germline V gene lookup returns CDR1 SGHTA and CDR2 FQGNSA. The CDR3 length is 13 residues. Between the trimmed V and J ends, which lost 1 base and 7 bases, there was a span of 8 bases. The CDR3 here is CASSLEQLNEQFF. Here the CDR3 DNA reads TGTGCCAGCAGCTTAGAGCAGTTGAATGAGCAGTTCTTC.

This clone was observed a few times. CDR3 amino acids: CAISGTGVNYGYTF. CDR3 nucleotide sequence: TGTGCCATTTCCGGGACAGGGGTTAACTATGGCTACACCTTC. The gene calls are TRBV10-3 and TRBJ1-2; 10 bases map to TRBD1. The CDR3 length is 14 residues. The germline V gene has CDR1 ENHRY and CDR2 SYGVKD. V shed 9 bases, J shed 1 base, and the junction held 5 bases outside the gene matches.

This chain links TRBV5-6 with TRBJ2-6, with 7 bases fitting TRBD1. This CDR3 contains 15 residues. Germline CDR1 reads SGHDT; CDR2 reads YYEEEE. The junction had 1 base not matched to a gene; V was cut back by 2 bases and J by 2 bases. In DNA form, the CDR3 reads TGTGCCAGCAGCTTACAGGGGACTGGGGCCAACGTCCTGACTTTC. This sequence encodes CASSLQGTGANVLTF.

The chain joins TRBV1 to TRBJ1-4. TRBV1 counts as a pseudogene. The CDR3 is 20 residues long. CDR3 sequence reads: CTSGRQLTPGGLKINEKLFF. CDR3 nucleotides: TGCACCAGCGGACGACAGCTGACCCCGGGAGGGCTCAAAATTAATGAAAAACTGTTTTTT.

The chain joins TRBV12-3 or TRBV12-4 to TRBJ1-1; D is unclear. The CDR3 loop spans 11 amino acids. The ends were cut back, 5 bases at V and 5 bases at J, with 6 bases in the middle. CDR3 sequence reads: CASSAGTEAFF. CDR3 nucleotide sequence: TGTGCCAGCAGTGCCGGGACTGAAGCTTTCTTT.

This clone showed up just a few times. This chain links TRBV9 with TRBJ2-7, with TRBD1 as a possible D gene (5 bases). V was pared by 0 bases and J by 3 bases, with 13 bases between. Germline lookup yields CDR1 SGDLS and CDR2 YYNGEE. The CDR3 is 15 residues long. The CDR3 here is CASSVVVGHLYEQYV. CDR3 nucleotides: TGTGCCAGCAGCGTAGTGGTAGGACACCTCTACGAGCAGTACGTC.

This clone is labeled as medium-sized. The chain has TRBV11-1 and TRBJ1-1; TRBD1 is a possible D gene (6 bases). This CDR3 is built from 14 residues. The germline V gene has CDR1 SGHAT and CDR2 FQDESV (reference sequence). V was shortened by 6 bases and J by 4 bases, with 15 bases between the two germline ends. The CDR3 DNA reads as TGTGCCAGCAGTGATAACAGGGATAGCACTGAAGCTTTCTTT. Its translation: CASSDNRDSTEAFF.

The chain is built from TRBV5-1 and TRBJ1-2; no firm D call. CDR3 length: 14 amino acids. The germline gives CDR1 SGHRS, CDR2 YFSETQ. Trimming took 2 bases from V and 0 from J, leaving 8 bases between them. For the CDR3, the DNA is TGCGCCAGCAGCTTTGCGGATACTAACTATGGCTACACCTTC. Protein sequence: CASSFADTNYGYTF.

The CDR3 nucleotides read TGTGCCAGTAGTATAGTTATTTTTAGGAGCCTGAACACCGGGGAGCTGTTTTTT. Translating it yields CASSIVIFRSLNTGELFF. The chain carries TRBV19 and TRBJ2-2; D gene unclear. The CDR3 consists of 18 residues. V was trimmed by 1 base and J by 1 base, leaving 16 bases between them. Germline V lookup: CDR1 LNHDA, CDR2 SQIVND (reference sequence).

This clone was seen a few times. This sample also contains other DNA sequences that code for the same CDR3. This chain links TRBV29-1 with TRBJ1-1; 8 bases agree with TRBD1. The CDR3 has 12 residues. J gave up 1 base and V 6 bases, and 1 base lay outside the gene matches. Germline values: CDR1 SQVTM, CDR2 ANQGSEA. CDR3 loop: CSVDRGNTEAFF. The CDR3 nucleotides read TGCAGCGTAGACAGGGGGAACACTGAAGCTTTCTTT.

The gene calls are TRBV28 and TRBJ1-4; the D is unclear. The CDR3 is 11 residues long. The germline gives CDR1 MDHEN, CDR2 SYDVKM. Trimming shortened V by 2 bases and J by 6 bases, and 1 base separated the two germline ends. CDR3 sequence (DNA): TGTGCCAGCAGTTTACATGAAAAACTGTTTTTT. Its protein is CASSLHEKLFF.

The table lists this clone with a count of one. The rearrangement uses TRBV10-2 and TRBJ2-5; TRBD2 matches at 13 bases. The CDR3 spans 16 residues. Germline CDR1 reads WSHSY; CDR2 reads SAAADI. With V trimmed by 5 bases and J by 2 bases, 5 bases remained unmatched. The CDR3 coding sequence is TGCGCCAGCAGTACGCCGGGACTAGCGGGGCAAGAGACCCAGTACTTC. Residues: CASSTPGLAGQETQYF.

The gene calls are TRBV6-5 and TRBJ2-7; perhaps TRBD2 as D (6 bases). Germline lookup yields CDR1 MNHEY and CDR2 SVGAGI. The CDR3 is 14 residues long. V was pared by 2 bases and J by 4 bases, with 12 bases between. CDR3 nucleotides: TGTGCCAGCAGTTACGGGGGGACTGGATACGAGCAGTACGTC. Protein product: CASSYGGTGYEQYV.

J is TRBJ2-2 and V is TRBV5-1; 10 nucleotides align to TRBD2. Germline V gives CDR1 SGHRS, CDR2 YFSETQ. Trimming removed 4 bases from V and 9 bases from J; junction bases left unmatched: 9. The CDR3 extends over 15 amino acids. In DNA form, the CDR3 reads TGCGCCAGCAGCCTGAGCGGGGGGGCTGGAAGGGAGCTGTTTTTT. Translating gives CASSLSGGAGRELFF.

The chain carries TRBV19 and TRBJ2-5, with 7 positions matching TRBD1. Germline values: CDR1 LNHDA, CDR2 SQIVND (reference sequence). Germline trimming cut 4 bases from V and 4 bases from J; bases unmatched to any gene: 3. This CDR3 has 13 residues. The CDR3, as DNA: TGTGCCAGTAGTAGGGGACAGAGAGAGACCCAGTACTTC. Translated: CASSRGQRETQYF.

In this sample, this clone turned up once. This chain links TRBV18 with TRBJ2-6; D gene unclear. The germline V gene encodes CDR1 KGHSH and CDR2 LQKENI. The ends were cut back, 3 bases at V and 0 bases at J, with 3 bases in the middle. The CDR3 runs to 14 residues. The CDR3 coding sequence is TGTGCCAGCTCACCCTACTCTGGGGCCAACGTCCTGACTTTC. It translates to CASSPYSGANVLTF.

The V call is TRBV11-2, the J call TRBJ2-7; 7 bases map to TRBD1. The CDR3 loop spans 14 amino acids. V was clipped by 5 bases and J by 4 bases; unmatched bases: 8. CDR1 and CDR2 (germline): SGHAT, FQNNGV. The CDR3 nucleotides are TGTGCCAGCAGCCTAACGACAGGGAGATACGAGCAGTACGTC. Protein sequence: CASSLTTGRYEQYV.